This T cell receptor beta chain was identified in a study of CD8 T cells in Susac syndrome. V was clipped by 3 bases and J by 1 base, with 13 bases between them. Germline assignment: CDR1 SNHLY and CDR2 FYNNEI. The CDR3 has 15 amino acids. TCR beta sequencing was performed on blood CD8+ and CD4+ T cells. The multiple sclerosis controls were treatment-naive patients, and their relapsing-remitting disease was stable or active. Through negative isolation, CD4+ and CD8+ T cells were obtained, while TEMRA cells were enriched using FACS. With random hexamers, reverse transcription was performed on about 0.45 to 1 ug of RNA. immunoSEQ multiplex PCR amplified TCR beta CDR3 across 54 Vbeta, 13 Jbeta. TCRdb reprocessed the immunoSEQ multiplex PCR reads with MiXCR, giving one entry per CDR3 protein. The repertoire holds 150,000 to 200,000 distinct CDR3 sequences, approximately 95% seen once, with roughly 0.094% in the top ten.

The rearrangement links TRBV2 to TRBJ2-7, with D perhaps matching TRBD2 (6 bases). Input material: CD4+ T cells from PBMCs. The source is a human donor with multiple sclerosis. The CDR3 DNA is TGTGCCAGCAGTGAGGAGGGTGGGGCATCCTACGAGCAGTACTTC. It encodes CASSEEGGASYEQYF.